A single sample gave rise to the 29 T cell receptor beta chains below, sequenced in a study of blood T cells in healthy people across ages. A second PCR, run for about 7 to 11 cycles, used a sample-barcoded 5' primer plus a J-beta primer mix. Each CDR3 protein gets one entry after TCRdb re-called the 5' RACE reads with MiXCR. The table shows 800,000 to 950,000 distinct CDR3 sequences, with around 48% occurring only once. Input material: blood. The receptors derive from a man in his thirties or forties in good health.

The chain employs TRBV11-3 and TRBJ1-6; D might be TRBD1 (5 bases). The V gene's germline CDR1 is SGHNT and CDR2 YENEEA. Trimming removed 4 bases at V and 10 bases at J, with 26 bases between. The CDR3 extends over 18 amino acids. The CDR3: CASSSYGRWGNRDSPLHF. The CDR3 DNA reads as TGTGCCAGCAGCTCGTACGGACGGTGGGGGAATCGGGACTCACCCCTCCACTTT.

Comment on this clonotype: Sequence at one end of the junction differs from germline and may be a read error. The J gene is TRBJ1-2, the V gene TRBV29-1, with a weak D call TRBD1 (6 bases). The CDR3 is 18 amino acids. CDR1 is SQVTM and CDR2 is ANQGSEA in the germline V gene. The CDR3 DNA reads TGCAGCGTTAAAGATGGTGCGGAGGGGGGAGGCACTAACTATGGCTACACCTTC. This encodes CSVKDGAEGGGTNYGYTF.

This clonotype was seen a handful of times. J is TRBJ1-1 and V is TRBV7-2; D is uncertain. Germline lookup yields CDR1 SGHTA and CDR2 FQGNSA. This CDR3 has 14 residues. The V and J ends lost 0 bases and 1 base respectively, with 6 bases between them. CDR3 sequence: CASSLAAWNTEAFF. The CDR3 bases are TGTGCCAGCAGCTTAGCGGCCTGGAACACTGAAGCTTTCTTT. Full variable domain (remainder filled in from reference TRBV7-2 and TRBJ1-1): GAGVSQSPSNKVTEKGKDVELRCDPISGHTALYWYRQSLGQGLEFLIYFQGNSAPDKSGLPSDRFSAERTGGSVSTLTIQRTQQEDSAVYLCASSLAAWNTEAFFGQGTRLTVV.

The rearrangement links TRBV29-1 to TRBJ1-2, with a possible D match to TRBD1 (6 bases). The germline gives CDR1 SQVTM, CDR2 ANQGSEA. This CDR3 region has 14 residues. Trimming cost V 3 bases and J 4 bases, with 15 bases left between them. The CDR3 coding sequence is TGCAGCGTTGATGGAATACAGGGTAGCTATGGCTACACCTTC. This gives the protein CSVDGIQGSYGYTF. Combining the CDR3 with reference TRBV29-1 and TRBJ1-2 gives the whole variable domain SAVISQKPSRDICQRGTSLTIQCQVDSQVTMMFWYRQQPGQSLTLIATANQGSEATYESGFVIDKFPISRPNLTFSTLTVSNMSPEDSSIYLCSVDGIQGSYGYTFGSGTRLTVV.

The chain links TRBV12-3 or TRBV12-4 to TRBJ2-2; D call uncertain. The V end lost 6 bases, the J end lost 5 bases, and 7 bases lay between the germline ends. CDR3 length equals 12 residues. The chain's CDR3 is CASSPATGELFF. In DNA, the CDR3 is TGTGCCAGCAGCCCAGCTACCGGGGAGCTGTTTTTT.

The CDR3 DNA is TGTGCCAGCAGTTACCCGATTTCTTTAGGGGGGGATGCTATAGATACGCAGTATTTT. Its protein product is CASSYPISLGGDAIDTQYF. The chain links TRBV6-2 or TRBV6-3 to TRBJ2-3; tentative D call: TRBD2 (7 bases). V was trimmed by 2 bases and J by 5 bases, leaving 26 bases between them. The V gene's germline CDR1 is MNHEY and CDR2 SVGEGT. The CDR3 runs 19 residues.

Only one count was recorded for this clonotype. The gene calls are TRBV7-2 and TRBJ2-7, with 7 bases identical to TRBD2. The V gene's germline CDR1 is SGHTA and CDR2 FQGNSA. V lost 5 bases, J lost 7 bases, and 8 bases stayed unmatched. This CDR3 spans 13 amino acids. The CDR3 reads CASSPEWRGEQYF. The DNA for the CDR3 is TGTGCCAGCAGCCCCGAATGGCGGGGGGAGCAGTACTTC.

This clonotype was observed a handful of times. V and J are TRBV27 and TRBJ2-3; the D is unclear. Germline CDR1 is MNHEY and CDR2 is SMNVEV (reference sequence). V lost 7 bases to trimming and J lost 0 bases, with 14 bases between them. The CDR3 totals 15 residues. CDR3 sequence: CASTQTRLSTDTQYF. As DNA, the CDR3 is TGTGCCAGCACCCAAACCCGATTAAGCACAGATACGCAGTATTTT.

The gene calls are TRBV5-1 and TRBJ1-1; TRBD1 agrees at 8 bases. The V and J ends lost 3 bases and 9 bases, in that order; junction bases with no gene match: 7. Germline lookup yields CDR1 SGHRS and CDR2 YFSETQ. This CDR3 is 13 amino acids long. The CDR3 here is CASSSIQGAQAFF. DNA of the CDR3: TGCGCCAGCAGCTCTATCCAGGGGGCGCAAGCTTTCTTT.

V is TRBV27 and J is TRBJ1-2; TRBD1 is a possible D gene (6 bases). The CDR3 runs 15 residues. With 6 bases removed from V and 8 bases from J, the gap between germline ends came to 22 bases. CDR1 is MNHEY and CDR2 is SMNVEV in the germline V gene (reference sequence). CDR3 amino acids: CASSQSGTPLRGYTF. The CDR3 region has the DNA TGTGCCAGCAGCCAATCCGGGACACCTCTTCGGGGCTACACCTTC.

A word on this clonotype: One end of the junction varies from germline; a read error may be responsible. The gene calls are TRBV12-3 or TRBV12-4 and TRBJ1-1; D call uncertain. CDR3 length: 13 residues. The CDR3: CATNTGGNTGAFF. The CDR3, as DNA: TGTGCCACCAACACCGGAGGTAACACTGGAGCTTTCTTT.

This clonotype was found many times. V usage is TRBV20-1 and J usage is TRBJ1-5, with D maybe TRBD1 (6 bases). Germline assignment: CDR1 DFQATT and CDR2 SNEGSKA (reference sequence). With 4 bases removed from V and 0 bases from J, the gap between germline ends came to 10 bases. The CDR3 consists of 14 residues. CDR3 DNA sequence: TGCAGTGCTACGGACAGCAATAGCAATCAGCCCCAGCATTTT. Translation: CSATDSNSNQPQHF.

The chain employs TRBV27 and TRBJ2-2; D tentatively fits TRBD1 or TRBD2 (5 bases each). Per germline, CDR1 MNHEY and CDR2 SMNVEV (reference sequence). V was cut by 3 bases and J by 4 bases, with 9 bases left in between. The CDR3 runs 14 residues. This chain's CDR3 is CASSFTRGTGELFF. The CDR3 nucleotides are TGTGCCAGCAGTTTTACTAGGGGCACCGGGGAGCTGTTTTTT.

This clonotype showed up many times. A read error may explain this, as a much larger clone is one base away. The chain is built from TRBV29-1 and TRBJ2-5, with D perhaps TRBD2 (5 bases). CDR1 is SQVTM and CDR2 is ANQGSEA in the germline V gene. V lost 7 bases to trimming and J lost 3 bases, with 21 bases between them. The CDR3 totals 15 residues. Here the CDR3 reads CSADPVDWSKETQYF. The CDR3 DNA sequence: TGCAGCGCTGATCCTGTGGACTGGAGTAAAGAGACCCAGTACTTC. Complete variable domain (other parts from reference TRBV29-1 and TRBJ2-5): SAVISQKPSRDICQRGTSLTIQCQVDSQVTMMFWYRQQPGQSLTLIATANQGSEATYESGFVIDKFPISRPNLTFSTLTVSNMSPEDSSIYLCSADPVDWSKETQYFGPGTRLLVL.

The rearrangement uses TRBV6-2 or TRBV6-3 and TRBJ1-2; a weak D match, TRBD1 (5 bases). The CDR3 contains 15 residues. Germline CDR1 MNHEY, CDR2 SVGEGT. Trimming removed 2 bases at V and 6 bases at J, with 16 bases between. DNA of the CDR3: TGTGCCAGCAGTTACGTTTCAGGGCAGTCGAATGGCTACACCTTC. This codes for CASSYVSGQSNGYTF.

This clonotype came up once. V gene TRBV28 combines with J gene TRBJ2-4; no firm D call. Trimming took off 7 bases at V and 0 bases at J, with 10 bases between the two ends. CDR3 length equals 14 residues. CDR1 is MDHEN and CDR2 is SYDVKM in the germline V gene. The CDR3 sequence: CASNPETAKNIQYF. CDR3 DNA sequence: TGTGCCAGCAACCCGGAAACAGCCAAAAACATTCAGTACTTC.

The rearrangement links TRBV10-3 to TRBJ2-6, with 7 bases matching TRBD1. V was clipped by 6 bases and J by 2 bases; unmatched bases: 4. Germline assignment: CDR1 ENHRY and CDR2 SYGVKD. The CDR3 has 15 residues. The CDR3 here is CAIRETGTGANVLTF. The CDR3 coding sequence is TGTGCCATCAGGGAGACAGGGACTGGGGCCAACGTCCTGACTTTC.

Details on this clonotype: The junction and the germline gene differ at one end; a read error may be behind it. The V and J genes are TRBV4-3 and TRBJ1-1; D is ambiguous. Germline lookup yields CDR1 LGHNA and CDR2 YSLEER. CDR3 length equals 14 residues. DNA of the CDR3: TGCGCCGGCAGCTTTGACTTGACAAACACTGAAGCTTTCTTT. It specifies CAGSFDLTNTEAFF.

This clonotype was seen more than once but under ten times. This chain connects TRBV10-3 to TRBJ2-1; no firm D call. Germline V lookup: CDR1 ENHRY, CDR2 SYGVKD. The CDR3 contains 13 residues. The ends were cut back, 0 bases at V and 9 bases at J, with 9 bases in the middle. CDR3 sequence: CAISESRSTEQFF. The CDR3 DNA sequence: TGTGCCATCAGTGAGTCGAGGAGCACTGAGCAGTTCTTC.

This chain links TRBV29-1 with TRBJ2-3, with 7 positions matching TRBD2. The CDR3 totals 13 residues. Germline CDR1 is SQVTM and CDR2 is ANQGSEA. Trimming took 3 bases from V and 4 from J; bases not matched to a gene: 4. The CDR3 is CSVDSGWADTQYF. The CDR3 nucleotides are TGCAGCGTTGATAGCGGGTGGGCAGATACGCAGTATTTT.

V gene TRBV5-5 combines with J gene TRBJ2-3, with a possible D match to TRBD2 (6 bases). The CDR3 has 13 amino acids. Germline CDR1 SGHKS, CDR2 YYEKEE (reference sequence). The germline V and J ends were trimmed by 4 bases and 4 bases, with 10 bases remaining between them. The CDR3 spells CASSSGPPDTQYF. DNA of the CDR3: TGTGCCAGCAGCAGCGGGCCACCAGATACGCAGTATTTT.

The genes are TRBV5-1 and TRBJ1-1; the match to TRBD1 covers 9 bases. The V gene's germline CDR1 is SGHRS and CDR2 YFSETQ. With V trimmed by 3 bases and J by 8 bases, 8 bases remained unmatched. The CDR3 is 14 residues long. Here the CDR3 reads CASSSTGGKPEAFF. The DNA of the CDR3 is TGCGCCAGCAGCTCCACAGGGGGCAAGCCCGAAGCTTTCTTT.

This clonotype was seen only a few times. This chain joins TRBV24-1 and TRBJ2-3; perhaps TRBD2 as D (6 bases). The CDR3 loop spans 16 amino acids. Germline V gene lookup returns CDR1 KGHDR and CDR2 SFDVKD. Trimming pared 3 bases from V and 0 bases from J, leaving 12 bases between. CDR3 amino acids: CATSDTPGGSTDTQYF. CDR3 DNA: TGTGCCACCAGTGATACCCCCGGGGGAAGCACAGATACGCAGTATTTT.

The V and J genes are TRBV4-3 and TRBJ1-4, with 7 bases aligning to TRBD1. The CDR3 covers 15 residues. CDR1 and CDR2 from the germline V gene are LGHNA and YSLEER. V lost 0 bases to trimming and J lost 11 bases; unmatched junction nucleotides: 9. The CDR3 is CASSQDLQGGGKLFF. DNA for the CDR3: TGCGCCAGCAGCCAAGATCTCCAGGGGGGAGGCAAACTGTTTTTT.

The CDR3 loop reads CASSSQDGLYEQYF. The CDR3 DNA follows: TGTGCCAGCTCAAGCCAGGACGGGCTCTACGAGCAGTACTTC. The chain couples TRBV18 to TRBJ2-7, with D uncertain. In germline, CDR1 is KGHSH, CDR2 LQKENI. The CDR3 is 14 residues long. V lost 5 bases and J 3 bases, leaving 14 bases between the germline ends.

This clonotype was detected only a few times. The chain carries TRBV9 and TRBJ2-5; D might be TRBD2 (6 bases). V was pared by 3 bases and J by 1 base, with 10 bases between. The germline V gene encodes CDR1 SGDLS and CDR2 YYNGEE. The CDR3 contains 14 residues. The CDR3 spells CASSEGTSQETQYF. The DNA for the CDR3 is TGTGCCAGCAGCGAGGGGACTTCCCAAGAGACCCAGTACTTC.

V is TRBV6-4 and J is TRBJ2-1; TRBD2 agrees at 9 bases. V shed 2 bases, J shed 5 bases, and the junction held 4 bases outside the gene matches. The CDR3 loop spans 15 amino acids. CDR1 and CDR2 (germline): MRHNA, SNTAGT. Here the CDR3 reads CASSDDSGGHNEQFF. The CDR3 DNA reads TGTGCCAGCAGTGACGATAGCGGGGGTCACAATGAGCAGTTCTTC.

The chain joins TRBV11-2 to TRBJ2-3, with a tentative D call TRBD2 (6 bases). This CDR3 is built from 15 residues. Trimming took 2 bases from V and 3 from J, leaving 12 bases between them. Germline CDR1 is SGHAT and CDR2 is FQNNGV. The CDR3 sequence: CASSLQLAITDTQYF. DNA for the CDR3: TGTGCCAGCAGCTTACAGCTAGCGATAACAGATACGCAGTATTTT.

This clonotype was observed a few times. The rearrangement joins TRBV11-2 to TRBJ2-1; 9 nucleotides match TRBD2. Unmatched junction bases numbered 4, after V lost 2 bases and J lost 5 bases. CDR3 size: 15 residues. Germline V gene sequence: CDR1 SGHAT, CDR2 FQNNGV. The CDR3 nucleotides are TGTGCCAGCAGCTTACTTGCTAGCGGGGACAATGAGCAGTTCTTC. It yields the protein CASSLLASGDNEQFF.